The 17 T cell receptor beta chains below come from one sample, sequenced in a study of control samples from healthy donors and cancer patients (dated by TCRdb to the early 2020s). Library creation used the immunoSEQ multiplex PCR assay. TCRdb took this table from immuneACCESS and kept in-frame rearrangements with V and J called. Such tables lack part of the clones; where checked against another copy, unresolved V genes explain under half of the gap, and the rest is unexplained. Recorded for this sample are just over 80,000 clones; roughly nine tenths of them occurred a single time. The ten largest clones add up to about 5.5% of the sample. The material sequenced was blood. The receptors come from a man aged 45-65 years in good health.

This sequence joins TRBV2 and TRBJ1-5, with D possibly TRBD1 on 5 matching bases. Germline V gene data show CDR1 as SNHLY and CDR2 as FYNNEI. The ends were cut back, 4 bases at V and 1 base at J, with 14 bases in the middle. The CDR3 runs to 16 residues. The DNA of the CDR3 is TGTGCCAGCAGTGTTTCAGGGAAGGGAAGCAATCAGCCCCAGCATTTT. Encoded protein: CASSVSGKGSNQPQHF.

This clone occurred once. The J gene is TRBJ2-7, the V gene TRBV6-5; 7 nucleotides match TRBD1. This CDR3 is 13 amino acids long. CDR1 MNHEY and CDR2 SVGAGI come from the germline V gene. The CDR3 nucleotides read TGTGCTATTTATGGGCAGGGGGCCTACGAGCAGTACTTC. This codes for CAIYGQGAYEQYF.

The chain recombines TRBV27 with TRBJ1-1, with no clear D. The germline V gene has CDR1 MNHEY and CDR2 SMNVEV (reference sequence). This CDR3 has 14 residues. V shed 3 bases and J shed 5 bases, with 13 bases lying between them. CDR3 region: CASSFLYSNTEAFF. CDR3 in DNA: TGTGCCAGCAGTTTTCTATATTCGAATACTGAAGCTTTCTTT.

Many counts were recorded for this clone. The chain has TRBV2 and TRBJ1-5; no clear D gene. Trimming took 7 bases from V and 4 from J, leaving 14 bases between them. The CDR3 spans 14 residues. The germline V gene encodes CDR1 SNHLY and CDR2 FYNNEI. The CDR3 nucleotides read TGTGCCAGCACCGAGGGTAGAGGAAATCAGCCCCAGCATTTT. Amino acids: CASTEGRGNQPQHF.

The chain carries TRBV10-3 and TRBJ2-2; D possibly corresponds to TRBD1 (5 bases). The CDR3 covers 12 residues. The germline CDR1 and CDR2 sequences are ENHRY and SYGVKD. Trimming pared 6 bases from V and 5 bases from J, leaving 7 bases between. The CDR3 sequence is CAIRTGTGELFF. The CDR3 DNA follows: TGTGCCATCAGAACAGGTACCGGGGAGCTGTTTTTT.

Here the CDR3 DNA reads TGTGCCAGCAGCCAAGATCGGACAGGGGGGTTCCTTTACTATGGCTACACCTTC. Encoded protein: CASSQDRTGGFLYYGYTF. The chain uses TRBV3-1 (or the pseudogene TRBV3-2) and TRBJ1-2; TRBD1 matches at 10 bases. Germline CDR1 is LGHDT and CDR2 is YNNKEL (reference sequence). The CDR3 is 18 residues long. The ends lost 0 bases at V and 3 bases at J; junction bases unmatched: 10.

The chain uses TRBV5-4 and TRBJ1-6, with D hard to call. V was shortened by 1 base and J by 5 bases, with 10 bases between the two germline ends. This CDR3 spans 15 amino acids. Germline V gene sequence: CDR1 SGHNT, CDR2 YYREEE (reference sequence). Here the CDR3 DNA reads TGTGCCAGCAGCTTGTGGACGGCTGATAATTCACCCCTCCACTTT. Its translation: CASSLWTADNSPLHF.

The CDR3 spells CASSLLNTGELFF. As DNA, the CDR3 is TGTGCCAGCAGCCTCCTGAACACCGGGGAGCTGTTTTTT. V is TRBV7-3 and J is TRBJ2-2; unclear D gene. Deletions cut 5 bases from V and 1 base from J, with 5 bases between. The CDR3 contains 13 residues. Germline V lookup: CDR1 SGHTA, CDR2 FQGTGA.

The rearrangement links TRBV23-1 to TRBJ1-6; maybe TRBD1 (6 bases). TRBV23-1 is an ORF; its function is uncertain. Between the trimmed V and J ends, which lost 4 bases and 8 bases, there was a span of 12 bases. The CDR3 contains 14 residues. CDR3 residues: CASSRQGWDSPLHF. DNA of the CDR3: TGCGCCAGCAGTCGCCAGGGGTGGGATTCACCCCTCCACTTT.

This clone was seen only once. This chain links TRBV6-5 with TRBJ1-1; D uncertain. The CDR3 is 12 residues long. Germline CDR1 MNHEY, CDR2 SVGAGI. Trimming stripped 9 bases from V and 7 bases from J, with 15 bases between. CDR3 DNA: TGTGCCAGTGGCTATCGTTCGAGTGAAGCTTTCTTT. Encoded protein: CASGYRSSEAFF.

This chain joins TRBV5-8 and TRBJ1-5; D gene uncertain. The V gene lost 4 bases and the J gene lost 3 bases, with 14 bases spanning the gap. The CDR3 covers 15 residues. CDR1 is SGHTS and CDR2 is YDEGEE in the germline V gene. The CDR3 DNA reads TGTGCCAGCAGCCTAGAACGAGGACCCAATCAGCCCCAGCATTTT. Translation gives CASSLERGPNQPQHF.

J is TRBJ1-4 and V is TRBV5-6; D is uncertain. Trimming took 0 bases from V and 4 from J, leaving 4 bases between them. Per the germline V gene, CDR1 is SGHDT and CDR2 is YYEEEE. The CDR3 has 13 residues. The CDR3 loop is CASSLGINEKLFF. The CDR3 coding sequence is TGTGCCAGCAGCTTGGGGATTAATGAAAAACTGTTTTTT.

This rearrangement joins TRBV19 to TRBJ1-6; no clear D gene. The CDR3 totals 15 residues. Between the trimmed V and J ends, which lost 6 bases and 0 bases, there was a span of 9 bases. The germline V gene encodes CDR1 LNHDA and CDR2 SQIVND (reference sequence). The CDR3 sequence is CASSQVASYNSPLHF. In DNA form, the CDR3 reads TGTGCCAGTAGCCAGGTAGCCTCCTATAATTCACCCCTCCACTTT.

The chain links TRBV29-1 to TRBJ2-3, with D possibly being TRBD2 (6 bases). With 7 bases removed from V and 2 bases from J, the gap between germline ends came to 13 bases. Germline V gene sequence: CDR1 SQVTM, CDR2 ANQGSEA. The CDR3 has 13 residues. CDR3 residues: CSDGTDYTDTQYF. CDR3 DNA: TGCAGCGACGGGACTGACTACACAGATACGCAGTATTTT.

This sequence joins TRBV15 and TRBJ1-5; tentatively, D is TRBD1 (5 bases). The CDR3 length is 14 residues. V lost 4 bases, J lost 0 bases, and 7 bases lay in between. CDR1 and CDR2 from the germline V gene are LNHNV and YYDKDF (reference sequence). The CDR3 loop reads CATSKGSSNQPQHF. The CDR3 nucleotides read TGTGCCACCAGCAAGGGGAGTAGCAATCAGCCCCAGCATTTT.

The V and J genes are TRBV6-5 and TRBJ2-7; D might be TRBD2 (6 bases). Germline V gives CDR1 MNHEY, CDR2 SVGAGI. CDR3 length equals 13 residues. V was shortened by 7 bases and J by 5 bases, with 15 bases between the two germline ends. CDR3 in DNA: TGTGCCAGCACCCGGGACTCCCTCCACGAGCAGTACTTC. Amino acid sequence: CASTRDSLHEQYF.

This chain links TRBV13 with TRBJ1-1, with no clear D. Germline lookup yields CDR1 PRHDT and CDR2 FYEKMQ (reference sequence). This CDR3 region has 13 residues. The germline V and J ends were trimmed by 4 bases and 1 base, with 7 bases remaining between them. As DNA, the CDR3 is TGTGCCAGCAGCTCCGACCCGAACACTGAAGCTTTCTTT. It is translated as CASSSDPNTEAFF.